The next 20 T cell receptor beta chains were all read from a single sample in a study of CD4 T cell repertoires in COVID-19. Here immunoSEQ multiplex PCR was the method, and the copy in TCRdb shows in-frame clones only, minus some. The table includes approximately 75,000 clones, about 83% detected once. The source was CD4+ T cells from peripheral blood, collected after recovery from COVID-19. The receptor source for this set is a human donor who had COVID-19.

J is TRBJ1-3 and V is TRBV12-3 or TRBV12-4; no clear D. The CDR3 consists of 13 residues. V lost 5 bases to trimming and J lost 1 base, with 6 bases between them. The DNA of the CDR3 is TGTGCCAGCAGTCGAAGGTCTGGAAACACCATATATTTT. Its translation is CASSRRSGNTIYF.

This chain uses TRBV6-5 with TRBJ2-3; perhaps D is TRBD1 or TRBD2 (5 bases each). V was clipped by 6 bases and J by 7 bases, with 20 bases between them. Germline lookup yields CDR1 MNHEY and CDR2 SVGAGI. CDR3 length: 15 residues. The CDR3 sequence is CASSPDSGTDYTQYF. DNA for the CDR3: TGTGCCAGCAGCCCCGACTCCGGGACGGACTATACGCAGTATTTT.

The rearrangement joins TRBV19 to TRBJ2-1; D is possibly TRBD2 (5 bases). The CDR3 is made up of 14 amino acids. CDR1 LNHDA and CDR2 SQIVND come from the germline V gene (reference sequence). V lost 3 bases and J lost 4, with 10 bases in between. CDR3 sequence: CASSMGSGYNEQFF. CDR3 bases: TGTGCCAGTAGTATGGGGAGTGGGTACAATGAGCAGTTCTTC.

The rearrangement links TRBV24-1 to TRBJ2-1, with D perhaps matching TRBD2 (5 bases). Trimming removed 7 bases at V and 5 bases at J, with 14 bases between. From germline, CDR1 is KGHDR and CDR2 SFDVKD. This CDR3 spans 14 amino acids. The CDR3 here is CATSLSSGNNEQFF. CDR3 DNA: TGTGCCACCAGCCTGTCGTCGGGGAACAATGAGCAGTTCTTC.

The rearrangement links TRBV6-4 to TRBJ1-2; 9 bases are a match to TRBD1. V shed 4 bases, J shed 9 bases, and the junction held 18 bases outside the gene matches. Germline CDR1 is MRHNA and CDR2 is SNTAGT. The CDR3 loop spans 17 amino acids. The CDR3 sequence: CASSGQPSGQGRMSYTF. CDR3 DNA sequence: TGTGCCAGCAGTGGTCAACCGAGCGGACAGGGGCGGATGAGCTACACCTTC.

The V gene is TRBV5-1, the J gene TRBJ1-1; possibly TRBD1 for D (5 bases). CDR3 length equals 16 residues. Trimming took 4 bases from V and 0 from J, leaving 16 bases between them. In germline, CDR1 is SGHRS, CDR2 YFSETQ. Here the CDR3 DNA reads TGCGCCAGCAGCCCGCAGCCCCCACAGGTGAACACTGAAGCTTTCTTT. Residues: CASSPQPPQVNTEAFF.

V and J are TRBV4-1 and TRBJ2-5, with 7 bases identical to TRBD2. The V segment lost 1 base and the J segment 4 bases; nucleotides outside the gene matches: 18. The germline V gene encodes CDR1 MGHRA and CDR2 YSYEKL. The CDR3 length is 19 residues. CDR3 DNA: TGCGCCAGCAGCCAAGTAGTCGAGCGGGGTAACGGGGAGGGAGAGACCCAGTACTTC. Protein product: CASSQVVERGNGEGETQYF.

The V gene is TRBV14, the J gene TRBJ1-1; no definite D call. V was clipped by 0 bases and J by 0 bases, with 5 bases between them. Germline CDR1 reads SGHDN; CDR2 reads FVKESK. The CDR3 loop spans 14 amino acids. CDR3 DNA sequence: TGTGCCAGCAGCCAAGATAGCGTGAACACTGAAGCTTTCTTT. Protein product: CASSQDSVNTEAFF.

The chain couples TRBV19 to TRBJ2-2, with D perhaps TRBD1 (6 bases). V dropped 4 bases and J dropped 5 bases, with 14 bases sitting between them. In germline, CDR1 is LNHDA, CDR2 SQIVND (reference sequence). This CDR3 has 15 residues. In DNA, the CDR3 is TGTGCCAGTAGTACCCAGGGACACGGAACCGGGGAGCTGTTTTTT. This gives the protein CASSTQGHGTGELFF. The whole variable domain, filled in from reference TRBV19 and TRBJ2-2, reads DGGITQSPKYLFRKEGQNVTLSCEQNLNHDAMYWYRQDPGQGLRLIYYSQIVNDFQKGDIAEGYSVSREKKESFPLTVTSAQKNPTAFYLCASSTQGHGTGELFFGEGSRLTVL.

This CDR3 is CASSELRGERRQFF. Here the CDR3 DNA reads TGTGCCAGCAGTGAGCTCCGGGGGGAGAGGCGGCAGTTCTTC. The gene calls are TRBV6-1 and TRBJ2-1, with TRBD2 identical over 7 bases. Germline values: CDR1 MNHNS, CDR2 SASEGT. V lost 3 bases to trimming and J lost 12 bases; unmatched junction nucleotides: 11. The CDR3 sequence is 14 residues long.

V is TRBV14 and J is TRBJ1-5, with TRBD1 identical over 7 bases. The CDR3 length is 16 residues. J lost 7 bases, V lost 0 bases, and 9 bases had no gene match. Looked up from germline, CDR1 is SGHDN and CDR2 is FVKESK. CDR3 nucleotide sequence: TGTGCCAGCAGCCAAGATTTCCCGACAGGGAAGCAGCCCCAGCATTTT. Protein product: CASSQDFPTGKQPQHF.

The chain is built from TRBV27 and TRBJ2-7; perhaps TRBD1 as D (6 bases). Trimming cost V 0 bases and J 8 bases, with 8 bases left between them. Germline CDR1 and CDR2: MNHEY and SMNVEV (reference sequence). The CDR3 sequence is 12 residues long. In DNA form, the CDR3 reads TGTGCCAGCAGTTTATCGAGGGGGAAGCAGTACTTC. It is translated as CASSLSRGKQYF.

This clone appeared a single time. The sample contains more than one DNA sequence encoding this CDR3. The chain links TRBV18 to TRBJ2-3, with D unresolved. With 0 bases removed from V and 5 bases from J, the gap between germline ends came to 6 bases. The CDR3 runs 13 residues. Germline CDR1 reads KGHSH; CDR2 reads LQKENI. The CDR3 bases are TGTGCCAGCTCACCACCGGGGATAGATACGCAGTATTTT. It specifies CASSPPGIDTQYF.

The chain links TRBV15 to TRBJ2-7, with D perhaps TRBD2 (5 bases). The V gene lost 1 base and the J gene lost 3 bases, with 13 bases spanning the gap. In germline, CDR1 is LNHNV, CDR2 YYDKDF (reference sequence). The CDR3 contains 15 residues. This chain's CDR3 is CATSRVYSGDYEQYF. The DNA for the CDR3 is TGTGCCACCAGCAGAGTGTACAGCGGAGACTACGAGCAGTACTTC.

This rearrangement joins TRBV5-1 to TRBJ2-7, with a weak D call TRBD1 (5 bases). CDR1 and CDR2 from the germline V gene are SGHRS and YFSETQ. The CDR3 extends over 13 amino acids. V was pared by 4 bases and J by 4 bases, with 12 bases between. The CDR3 sequence: CASSQGSGYEQYF. CDR3 nucleotides: TGCGCCAGCAGCCAGGGATCCGGGTACGAGCAGTACTTC. Full variable domain (remainder filled in from reference TRBV5-1 and TRBJ2-7): KAGVTQTPRYLIKTRGQQVTLSCSPISGHRSVSWYQQTPGQGLQFLFEYFSETQRNKGNFPGRFSGRQFSNSRSEMNVSTLELGDSALYLCASSQGSGYEQYFGPGTRLTVT.

In its sample, this clone was seen once. V and J are TRBV7-9 and TRBJ1-1, with D possibly being TRBD1 (5 bases). The CDR3 sequence is 11 residues long. Per germline, CDR1 SEHNR and CDR2 FQNEAQ (reference sequence). Deletions cut 7 bases from V and 11 bases from J, with 14 bases between. The CDR3 bases are TGTGCCAGCACCCGGGGAGGGGTTGCTTTCTTT. Translating gives CASTRGGVAFF.

This sequence joins TRBV28 and TRBJ1-4; the match to TRBD1 covers 7 bases. The CDR3 has 15 residues. Germline trimming cut 4 bases from V and 6 bases from J; bases unmatched to any gene: 8. Per the germline V gene, CDR1 is MDHEN and CDR2 is SYDVKM. CDR3 loop: CASSSGGQTHEKLFF. The DNA for the CDR3 is TGTGCCAGCAGTTCCGGGGGACAGACCCATGAAAAACTGTTTTTT.

The gene calls are TRBV5-1 and TRBJ2-3; 11 nucleotides match TRBD1. The CDR3 totals 16 residues. The V segment lost 1 base and the J segment 7 bases; nucleotides outside the gene matches: 8. The germline V gene encodes CDR1 SGHRS and CDR2 YFSETQ. CDR3 bases: TGCGCCAGCAGCTTGAGTGGGACAGGGGGGTCGTATACGCAGTATTTT. Amino acid sequence: CASSLSGTGGSYTQYF.

This chain uses TRBV15 with TRBJ2-5, with D unresolved. Germline V gene data show CDR1 as LNHNV and CDR2 as YYDKDF (reference sequence). The CDR3 runs 15 residues. V dropped 0 bases and J dropped 1 base, with 9 bases sitting between them. The CDR3 reads CATSREAGGQETQYF. CDR3 sequence (DNA): TGTGCCACCAGCAGAGAGGCCGGCGGCCAAGAGACCCAGTACTTC.

The CDR3 coding sequence is TGTGCCAGCAGCCAAGGGGAAGCCTATGGCTACACCTTC. Translating it yields CASSQGEAYGYTF. The V and J genes are TRBV3-1 (or the pseudogene TRBV3-2) and TRBJ1-2; D is undetermined. CDR3 length equals 13 residues. Trimming took 1 base from V and 4 from J, leaving 7 bases between them. Germline values: CDR1 LGHDT, CDR2 YNNKEL (reference sequence).